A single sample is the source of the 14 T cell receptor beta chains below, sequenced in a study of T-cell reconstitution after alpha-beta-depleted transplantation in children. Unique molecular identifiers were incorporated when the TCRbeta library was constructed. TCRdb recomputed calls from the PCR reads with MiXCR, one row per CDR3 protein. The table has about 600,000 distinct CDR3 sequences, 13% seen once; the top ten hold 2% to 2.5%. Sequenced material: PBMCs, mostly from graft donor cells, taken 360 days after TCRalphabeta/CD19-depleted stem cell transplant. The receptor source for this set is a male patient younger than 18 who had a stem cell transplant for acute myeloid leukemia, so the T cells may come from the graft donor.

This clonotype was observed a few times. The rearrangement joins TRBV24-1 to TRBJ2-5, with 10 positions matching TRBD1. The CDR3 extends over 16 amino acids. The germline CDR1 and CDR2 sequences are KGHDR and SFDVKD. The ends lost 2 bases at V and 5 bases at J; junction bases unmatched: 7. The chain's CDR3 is CATSDSGQGRIETQYF. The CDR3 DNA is TGTGCCACCAGTGATTCGGGACAGGGGAGGATTGAGACCCAGTACTTC.

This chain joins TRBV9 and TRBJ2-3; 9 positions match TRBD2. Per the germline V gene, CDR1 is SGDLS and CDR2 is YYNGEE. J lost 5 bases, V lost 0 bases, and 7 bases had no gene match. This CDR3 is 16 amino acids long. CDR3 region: CASSVGLADSEDTQYF. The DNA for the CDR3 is TGTGCCAGCAGCGTAGGACTAGCGGATTCGGAAGATACGCAGTATTTT.

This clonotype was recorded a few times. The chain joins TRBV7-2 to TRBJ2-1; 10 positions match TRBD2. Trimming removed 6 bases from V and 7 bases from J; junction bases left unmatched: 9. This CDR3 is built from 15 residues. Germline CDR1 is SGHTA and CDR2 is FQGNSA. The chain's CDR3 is CASRLPGLARNEQFF. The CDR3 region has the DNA TGTGCCAGCAGACTGCCGGGACTAGCGAGGAATGAGCAGTTCTTC.

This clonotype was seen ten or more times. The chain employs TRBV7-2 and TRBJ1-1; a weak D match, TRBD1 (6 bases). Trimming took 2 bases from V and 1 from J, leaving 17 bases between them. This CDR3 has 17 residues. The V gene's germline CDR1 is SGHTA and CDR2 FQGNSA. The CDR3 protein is CASSLTATRTANTEAFF. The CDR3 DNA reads TGTGCCAGCAGCTTAACAGCCACCAGGACAGCGAACACTGAAGCTTTCTTT. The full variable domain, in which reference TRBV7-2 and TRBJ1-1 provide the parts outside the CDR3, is GAGVSQSPSNKVTEKGKDVELRCDPISGHTALYWYRQSLGQGLEFLIYFQGNSAPDKSGLPSDRFSAERTGGSVSTLTIQRTQQEDSAVYLCASSLTATRTANTEAFFGQGTRLTVV.

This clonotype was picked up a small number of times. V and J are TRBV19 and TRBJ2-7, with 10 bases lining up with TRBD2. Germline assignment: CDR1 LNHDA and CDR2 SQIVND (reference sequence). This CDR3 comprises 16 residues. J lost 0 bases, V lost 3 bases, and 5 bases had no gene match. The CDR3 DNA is TGTGCCAGTAGTATGCCGACTAGCGGGTTCTCCTACGAGCAGTACTTC. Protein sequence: CASSMPTSGFSYEQYF.

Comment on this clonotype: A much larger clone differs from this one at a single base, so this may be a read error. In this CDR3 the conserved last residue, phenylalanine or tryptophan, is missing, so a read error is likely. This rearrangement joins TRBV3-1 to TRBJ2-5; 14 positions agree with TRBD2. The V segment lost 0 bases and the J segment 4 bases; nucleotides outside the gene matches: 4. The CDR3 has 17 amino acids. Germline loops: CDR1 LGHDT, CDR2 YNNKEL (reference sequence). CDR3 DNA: TGTGCCAGCAGCCAAGAGTTGGGACTAGCGGGAGCAGAGACCCAGTACTGC. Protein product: CASSQELGLAGAETQYC.

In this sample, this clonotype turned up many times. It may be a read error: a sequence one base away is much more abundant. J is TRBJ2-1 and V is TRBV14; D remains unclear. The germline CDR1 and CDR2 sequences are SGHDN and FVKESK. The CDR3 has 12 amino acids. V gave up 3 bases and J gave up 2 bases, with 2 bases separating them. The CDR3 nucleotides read TGTGCCAGCAGCCACCCCTACAATGAGCAGTTCTTC. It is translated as CASSHPYNEQFF.

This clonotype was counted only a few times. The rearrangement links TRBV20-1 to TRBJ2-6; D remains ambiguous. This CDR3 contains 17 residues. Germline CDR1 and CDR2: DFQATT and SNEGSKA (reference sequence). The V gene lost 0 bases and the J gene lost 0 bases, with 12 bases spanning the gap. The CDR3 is CSARDWAATSGANVLTF. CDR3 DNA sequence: TGCAGTGCTAGAGACTGGGCAGCTACCTCTGGGGCCAACGTCCTGACTTTC.

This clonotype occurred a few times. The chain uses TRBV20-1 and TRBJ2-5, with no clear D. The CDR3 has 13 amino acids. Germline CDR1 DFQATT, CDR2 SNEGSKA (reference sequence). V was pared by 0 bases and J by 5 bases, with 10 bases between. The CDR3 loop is CSARDSVRETQYF. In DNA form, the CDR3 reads TGCAGTGCTAGAGATTCGGTTCGGGAGACCCAGTACTTC.

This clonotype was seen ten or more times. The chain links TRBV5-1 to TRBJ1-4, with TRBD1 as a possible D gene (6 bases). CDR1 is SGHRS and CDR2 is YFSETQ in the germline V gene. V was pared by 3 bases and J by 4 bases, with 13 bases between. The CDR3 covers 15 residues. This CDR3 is CASSSAGVSNEKLFF. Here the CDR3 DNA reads TGCGCCAGCAGCTCAGCAGGGGTTAGTAATGAAAAACTGTTTTTT.

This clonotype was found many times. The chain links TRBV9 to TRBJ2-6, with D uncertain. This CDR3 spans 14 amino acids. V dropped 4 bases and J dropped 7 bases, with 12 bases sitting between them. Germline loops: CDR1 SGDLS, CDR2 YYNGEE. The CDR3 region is CASSPHIEANVLTF. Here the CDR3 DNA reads TGTGCCAGCAGCCCCCACATAGAAGCCAACGTCCTGACTTTC.

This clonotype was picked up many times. As DNA, the CDR3 is TGTGCCAGCAGTTTCCCCGGCCGACTAGCGCGCGAGCAGTACTTC. The encoded protein is CASSFPGRLAREQYF. This sequence joins TRBV12-3 or TRBV12-4 and TRBJ2-7, with 8 bases that match TRBD2. Losses at the gene ends were 3 bases for V and 6 bases for J; bases not matched to a gene: 10. The CDR3 runs to 15 residues.

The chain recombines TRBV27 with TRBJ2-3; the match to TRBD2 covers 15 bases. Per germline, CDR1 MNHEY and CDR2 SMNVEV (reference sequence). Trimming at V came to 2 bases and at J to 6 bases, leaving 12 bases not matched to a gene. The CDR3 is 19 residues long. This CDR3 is CASSLQGLAGGAVIDTQYF. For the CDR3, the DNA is TGTGCCAGCAGTTTACAGGGACTAGCGGGAGGAGCCGTCATTGATACGCAGTATTTT.

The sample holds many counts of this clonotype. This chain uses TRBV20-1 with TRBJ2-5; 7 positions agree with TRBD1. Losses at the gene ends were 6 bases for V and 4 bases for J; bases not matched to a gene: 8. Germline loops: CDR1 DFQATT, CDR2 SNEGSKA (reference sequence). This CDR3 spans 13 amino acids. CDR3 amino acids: CSAKRTGGETQYF. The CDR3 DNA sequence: TGCAGTGCGAAGAGGACAGGCGGAGAGACCCAGTACTTC.